The text below deals with one TCR beta chain. Antigen unknown. These data come from a study of T cell responses to AZD1222 COVID-19 vaccine. Whole-study results and caveats: The breadth and depth of Spike-specific TCRs increased once two AZD1222 doses had been given. None of the repertoires were sampled until the peak T cell response had passed.

Assay: immunoSEQ multiplex PCR; the TCRdb copy retains only in-frame clones and omits some. Among about 140,000 clones, 80% to 95% were seen once, and the ten largest hold around 1.7%. V was trimmed by 8 bases and J by 4 bases, leaving 15 bases between them. Per germline, CDR1 SGHRS and CDR2 YFSETQ. CDR3 length equals 13 residues. This sample comprised peripheral blood, obtained on day 0 of AZD1222 vaccination. The V call is TRBV5-1, the J call TRBJ1-1; D remains ambiguous. This clonotype was obtained from an adult in good health. CDR3 sequence reads: CASTLGEGTEAFF. CDR3 sequence (DNA): TGCGCCAGTACCCTGGGCGAGGGCACTGAAGCTTTCTTT.